Listed below are T cell receptor beta chains from one sample, sequenced in a study of cytomegalovirus exposure and HLA in healthy donors. Some clones are missing from TCRdb's copy, which holds only in-frame ones; the method was immunoSEQ multiplex PCR. The repertoire has roughly 100,000 clones, more than 60% of them found once; the top ten carry more than 2%. Specimen: PBMCs. These receptor sequences come from a man between 35 and 55 years old in good health and CMV-seronegative. CDR3s include the opening cysteine and the closing phenylalanine or tryptophan. Each record gives: CDR3 DNA, CDR3 protein, J gene, D gene, V gene, CDR3 length, clone size. A D gene is named only where the DNA matches it firmly. Not all rows give a size; the values are once, few, many and, for expanded clones, a class.

CDR3nt: TGTGCCAGCAGCGTGGTCGGGACTAGCGGGGGTGAGCAGTTCTTC; CDR3aa: CASSVVGTSGGEQFF; j_gene: TRBJ2-1; d_gene: TRBD2; v_gene: TRBV9; len: 15; abundance: -
CDR3nt: TGTGCCAGCAGTGAGGGACTATCAGGGAGGTTCGCGAACACCGGGGAGCTGTTTTTT; CDR3aa: CASSEGLSGRFANTGELFF; j_gene: TRBJ2-2; d_gene: TRBD2; v_gene: TRBV6-1; len: 19; abundance: -
CDR3nt: TGTGCCAGCAGACCCGGGACTAGCGGGGATCTGTGGTTCTTC; CDR3aa: CASRPGTSGDLWFF; j_gene: TRBJ2-1; d_gene: TRBD2; v_gene: TRBV28; len: 14; abundance: -
CDR3nt: TGTGCCAGTAGTAGAATGCCACAGTATAGCAATCAGCCCCAGCATTTT; CDR3aa: CASSRMPQYSNQPQHF; j_gene: TRBJ1-5; d_gene: -; v_gene: TRBV19; len: 16; abundance: -
CDR3nt: TGTGCCGCGAGGACAGGGTCTAATTCACCCCTCCACTTT; CDR3aa: CAARTGSNSPLHF; j_gene: TRBJ1-6; d_gene: TRBD1; v_gene: TRBV6-1; len: 13; abundance: -
CDR3nt: TGTGCCAGCAGCGATAAGCGGGGGGGCCGGGAGACCCAGTACTTC; CDR3aa: CASSDKRGGRETQYF; j_gene: TRBJ2-5; d_gene: TRBD2; v_gene: TRBV7-8; len: 15; abundance: -
CDR3nt: TGTGCCAGCAGCTCTCAGGGTTACGAGCAGTACTTC; CDR3aa: CASSSQGYEQYF; j_gene: TRBJ2-7; d_gene: -; v_gene: TRBV11-2; len: 12; abundance: -
CDR3nt: TGTGCCAGCAGCTTAGGGCCGACAGATACGCAGTATTTT; CDR3aa: CASSLGPTDTQYF; j_gene: TRBJ2-3; d_gene: -; v_gene: TRBV7-2; len: 13; abundance: -
CDR3nt: TGTGCCAGCAGCTTGTACTCCTTCGGCAGGGACGAGCAGTACTTC; CDR3aa: CASSLYSFGRDEQYF; j_gene: TRBJ2-7; d_gene: -; v_gene: TRBV5-6; len: 15; abundance: -
CDR3nt: TGTGCCAGCAGCTATAGACAGGGTGTGATGGTCGGGGAGCTGTTTTTT; CDR3aa: CASSYRQGVMVGELFF; j_gene: TRBJ2-2; d_gene: TRBD1; v_gene: TRBV7-9; len: 16; abundance: -
CDR3nt: TGTGCCAGCAGCGCCAGCGGGGGGGCGACAGATACGCAGTATTTT; CDR3aa: CASSASGGATDTQYF; j_gene: TRBJ2-3; d_gene: TRBD2; v_gene: TRBV5-4; len: 15; abundance: few
CDR3nt: TGTGCCAGCAGCGATCTAGGGGGGGAACAGCCCCAGCATTTT; CDR3aa: CASSDLGGEQPQHF; j_gene: TRBJ1-5; d_gene: -; v_gene: TRBV4-2; len: 14; abundance: -
CDR3nt: TGTGCCAGCACCCCTTATTTTGGCGGAACGGAGGCTTTCTTT; CDR3aa: CASTPYFGGTEAFF; j_gene: TRBJ1-1; d_gene: -; v_gene: TRBV27; len: 14; abundance: -
CDR3nt: TGTGCCAGCAGCGTAGGAAGCTCGGGCGGGGGGGCCGATGAGCAGTTCTTC; CDR3aa: CASSVGSSGGGADEQFF; j_gene: TRBJ2-1; d_gene: TRBD2; v_gene: TRBV9; len: 17; abundance: few
CDR3nt: TGCGCCAGCAGCTTGGAAGGGGCCGTCCCAGATACGCAGTATTTT; CDR3aa: CASSLEGAVPDTQYF; j_gene: TRBJ2-3; d_gene: -; v_gene: TRBV5-1; len: 15; abundance: once
CDR3nt: TGTGCCAGTAGTACAGGCGGGACTAGTAGAAGGACCCAGTACTTC; CDR3aa: CASSTGGTSRRTQYF; j_gene: TRBJ2-5; d_gene: TRBD2; v_gene: TRBV19; len: 15; abundance: -
CDR3nt: TGTGCCACACGAAAGGACACCTCCTACAATGAGCAGTTCTTC; CDR3aa: CATRKDTSYNEQFF; j_gene: TRBJ2-1; d_gene: -; v_gene: TRBV6-1; len: 14; abundance: -
CDR3nt: TGTGCCAGCAGCTTAGCAGGGCGGTACAATGAGCAGTTCTTC; CDR3aa: CASSLAGRYNEQFF; j_gene: TRBJ2-1; d_gene: -; v_gene: TRBV11-2; len: 14; abundance: -
CDR3nt: TGTGCCAGCAGCCGCGCCCAGGGGGGCCTCTACGAGCAGTACTTC; CDR3aa: CASSRAQGGLYEQYF; j_gene: TRBJ2-7; d_gene: -; v_gene: TRBV7-2; len: 15; abundance: few
CDR3nt: TGTGCTAGTGGTTTGGAAGGGGGACGTTTCTACAATGAGCAGTTCTTC; CDR3aa: CASGLEGGRFYNEQFF; j_gene: TRBJ2-1; d_gene: -; v_gene: TRBV12-5; len: 16; abundance: -
CDR3nt: TGCGCCAGCAGCTTGGGGGCAGGGCAAGAAGAGACCCAGTACTTC; CDR3aa: CASSLGAGQEETQYF; j_gene: TRBJ2-5; d_gene: -; v_gene: TRBV5-1; len: 15; abundance: -
CDR3nt: TGCGCCAGCAGTGACTCTACAGAGAACACTGAAGCTTTCTTT; CDR3aa: CASSDSTENTEAFF; j_gene: TRBJ1-1; d_gene: -; v_gene: TRBV10-1; len: 14; abundance: once
CDR3nt: TGTGCCAGCAGCCACGGGACAGGGGTGTCTGAGGAGCAGTACTTC; CDR3aa: CASSHGTGVSEEQYF; j_gene: TRBJ2-7; d_gene: TRBD1; v_gene: TRBV14; len: 15; abundance: -
CDR3nt: TGTGCCATCAGTGAGTCCACACGTGACAGGGGAGCTTTCTTT; CDR3aa: CAISESTRDRGAFF; j_gene: TRBJ1-1; d_gene: TRBD1; v_gene: TRBV10-3; len: 14; abundance: -
CDR3nt: TGTGCCAGCACGACTAGCGGGGGGAGCTACAATGAGCAGTTCTTC; CDR3aa: CASTTSGGSYNEQFF; j_gene: TRBJ2-1; d_gene: TRBD2; v_gene: TRBV6-6; len: 15; abundance: -
CDR3nt: TGCAGCCTCGCCTATACAGGGGGAGAGACCCAGTACTTC; CDR3aa: CSLAYTGGETQYF; j_gene: TRBJ2-5; d_gene: TRBD1; v_gene: TRBV29-1; len: 13; abundance: -
CDR3nt: TGTGCCAGCAGCTTAGTGCCAGTAATGAACACTGAAGCTTTCTTT; CDR3aa: CASSLVPVMNTEAFF; j_gene: TRBJ1-1; d_gene: -; v_gene: TRBV11-2; len: 15; abundance: -
CDR3nt: TGTGCCAGCAGCTTAGGTTTAGGGGGAAGCGAGCAGTACTTC; CDR3aa: CASSLGLGGSEQYF; j_gene: TRBJ2-7; d_gene: -; v_gene: TRBV7-9; len: 14; abundance: -
CDR3nt: TGTGCCAGCAGCGTAGGGCCGAGGGGGCAAGAGACCCAGTACTTC; CDR3aa: CASSVGPRGQETQYF; j_gene: TRBJ2-5; d_gene: -; v_gene: TRBV9; len: 15; abundance: -
CDR3nt: TGTGCCAGCAGCCAAGAAACAGGGAGAGAGCAGTACTTC; CDR3aa: CASSQETGREQYF; j_gene: TRBJ2-7; d_gene: -; v_gene: TRBV4-2; len: 13; abundance: -
CDR3nt: TGTGCCAGCAGCGCCCCGGGGAGAATTGGCTACACCTTC; CDR3aa: CASSAPGRIGYTF; j_gene: TRBJ1-2; d_gene: -; v_gene: TRBV9; len: 13; abundance: -
CDR3nt: TGTGCCATCAGTGAGTTTCCGATCCGGGACAACTATAATTCACCCCTCCACTTT; CDR3aa: CAISEFPIRDNYNSPLHF; j_gene: TRBJ1-6; d_gene: -; v_gene: TRBV10-3; len: 18; abundance: -
CDR3nt: TGTGCCAGCGAACAGAGACTAGCGGGGAGCACAGATACGCAGTATTTT; CDR3aa: CASEQRLAGSTDTQYF; j_gene: TRBJ2-3; d_gene: TRBD2; v_gene: TRBV7-9; len: 16; abundance: -
CDR3nt: TGTGCCAGCAGCCCAAGCCATCGTTCCTACGAGCAGTACTTC; CDR3aa: CASSPSHRSYEQYF; j_gene: TRBJ2-7; d_gene: -; v_gene: TRBV7-9; len: 14; abundance: -
CDR3nt: TGTGCCAGCAGTAAGGATCCTAGGTTTGAGCAGTTCTTC; CDR3aa: CASSKDPRFEQFF; j_gene: TRBJ2-1; d_gene: -; v_gene: TRBV6-1; len: 13; abundance: once
CDR3nt: TGTGCCAGCAGCTTGCGGGGACAAGAGACCCAGTACTTC; CDR3aa: CASSLRGQETQYF; j_gene: TRBJ2-5; d_gene: -; v_gene: TRBV5-6; len: 13; abundance: -
CDR3nt: TGTGCCAGCAGTGAAGAAGCAGGGGGCCGACAGCCCCAGCATTTT; CDR3aa: CASSEEAGGRQPQHF; j_gene: TRBJ1-5; d_gene: TRBD1; v_gene: TRBV6-1; len: 15; abundance: -
CDR3nt: TGCGCCAGCCGAACCAAGGGGGACAGCTACGAGCAGTACTTC; CDR3aa: CASRTKGDSYEQYF; j_gene: TRBJ2-7; d_gene: TRBD1; v_gene: TRBV23-1; len: 14; abundance: -
CDR3nt: TGCGCCAGCAGCCAAGGGACAGGGTCTCGGAATCAGCCCCAGCATTTT; CDR3aa: CASSQGTGSRNQPQHF; j_gene: TRBJ1-5; d_gene: TRBD1; v_gene: TRBV4-1; len: 16; abundance: -
CDR3nt: TGTGCCAGCAGTTTCTCCAGGTTTGGGGCCCCCTACGAGCAGTACTTC; CDR3aa: CASSFSRFGAPYEQYF; j_gene: TRBJ2-7; d_gene: -; v_gene: TRBV27; len: 16; abundance: -